This T cell receptor beta chain originates from a study of blood T cell repertoires in COVID-19. V gave up 8 bases and J gave up 6 bases; unmatched junction bases: 3. The germline gives CDR1 MNHEY, CDR2 SVGAGI. This CDR3 region has 11 residues. The data were produced by immunoSEQ multiplex PCR, yet TCRdb's version contains in-frame clones alone and is incomplete. The sample carries 150,000 to 200,000 clones, about four fifths recorded once. V is TRBV6-5 and J is TRBJ1-2; 7 bases align to TRBD1. The material sequenced was peripheral blood. The source is a man aged 55 to 70 with active or convalescent COVID-19. In nucleotides, the CDR3 is TGTGCCAGCGGACAGGTCCATGGCTACACCTTC. This sequence encodes CASGQVHGYTF.